This T cell receptor beta chain was sequenced in a study of blood T cell repertoires in COVID-19. The method was immunoSEQ multiplex PCR; TCRdb's version includes in-frame clones alone and lacks a portion of them. Of fewer than 200,000 clones listed, around four fifths are singletons. V dropped 6 bases and J dropped 7; count of bases not matched to a gene: 9. Germline V gene lookup returns CDR1 LNHDA and CDR2 SQIVND (reference sequence). The CDR3 totals 15 residues. V usage is TRBV19 and J usage is TRBJ2-2, with 9 bases fitting TRBD1. The source is a woman older than 75 with acute or convalescent COVID-19. Sequenced input: peripheral blood. CDR3 in DNA: TGTGCCAGTAGGGCCGGGACAGGGCCTCTCGGGGAGCTGTTTTTT. Its translation is CASRAGTGPLGELFF.